The rows below give T cell receptor beta chains drawn from one sample of a study of Ad26.COV2.S vaccination and SARS-CoV-2 variants. Repertoires were generated with immunoSEQ multiplex PCR, while TCRdb's copy carries only in-frame clones and drops some. The sample consists of over 400,000 clones, 75% to 90% of them appearing once. Sequencing used peripheral blood, obtained in a trial of Ad26.COV2.S vaccine versus placebo. These receptors all stem from a person between 18 and 59 years old who received the Ad26.COV2.S COVID-19 vaccine or a placebo. CDR3s include the opening cysteine and the closing phenylalanine or tryptophan. D genes are given only for firm matches. A row's size may be missing; if present it is once, few, many or a size class.

j_gene	v_gene	d_gene	abundance	CDR3nt	CDR3aa
TRBJ1-2	TRBV3-1/TRBV3-2	.	.	TGTGCCAGCAGCCCATGGGGGGCAGACTATGGCTACACCTTC	CASSPWGADYGYTF
TRBJ2-2	TRBV30	TRBD2	.	TGTGCCTGGACCTCTGGGACTAGCGGGGGGGCTTACGGGGAGCTGTTTTTT	CAWTSGTSGGAYGELFF
TRBJ1-2	TRBV19	.	.	TGTGCCAGTAGTATAAACGGGGGGCTCCGCGGCTACACCTTC	CASSINGGLRGYTF
TRBJ2-1	TRBV5-5	TRBD2	.	TGTGCCAGCAGCTTGTTTGCTAGCGGCACAGCATACAATGAGCAGTTCTTC	CASSLFASGTAYNEQFF
TRBJ1-2	TRBV5-1	.	.	TGCGCCAGCAGCTCGCTGGGGGGAGGCCCCGCTTGGGGCTACACCTTC	CASSSLGGGPAWGYTF
TRBJ2-6	TRBV18	.	.	TGTGCCAGCTCACCAGTAAGCTCTGGGGCCAACGTCCTGACTTTC	CASSPVSSGANVLTF
TRBJ1-1	TRBV28	TRBD1	.	TGTGCCAGCAGGCCCCTCGGGACAGGATGGTCGTGGGCGGACACTGAAGCTTTCTTT	CASRPLGTGWSWADTEAFF
TRBJ1-3	TRBV18	.	.	TGTGCCAGCTCACCGGAAACCGCGAGCTCTGGAAACACCATATATTTT	CASSPETASSGNTIYF
TRBJ2-5	TRBV6-2/TRBV6-3	.	few	TGTGCCAGCAGTACTCCCTCGGACGTCTTGGAGACCCAGTACTTC	CASSTPSDVLETQYF
TRBJ2-3	TRBV10-3	.	.	TGTGCCATCAGGAGAGGACAGTCTGGCACAGATACGCAGTATTTT	CAIRRGQSGTDTQYF
TRBJ1-1	TRBV19	.	.	TGTGCCAGTAGTATCCGTTATCCCGTTTGGGCAAACACTGAAGCTTTCTTT	CASSIRYPVWANTEAFF
TRBJ2-7	TRBV5-8	.	.	TGTGCCAGCAGCCCTAGATCCTACGAGCAGTACTTC	CASSPRSYEQYF
TRBJ2-1	TRBV18	.	.	TGTGCCAGCTCACCATTACCTACCCACGCGGCGGTCTTC	CASSPLPTHAAVF
TRBJ1-1	TRBV5-1	.	.	TGCGCCAGCAGCTTGAGACGGCCGAACACTGAAGCTTTCTTT	CASSLRRPNTEAFF
TRBJ2-1	TRBV19	TRBD2	.	TGTGCCAGTAGAAGGCTTGCGGGAGACTACAATGAGCAGTTCTTC	CASRRLAGDYNEQFF
TRBJ1-1	TRBV6-5	.	.	TGTGCCAGCAGTTACTCGAGTTTAGGTTTTAACACTGAAGCTTTCTTT	CASSYSSLGFNTEAFF
TRBJ1-1	TRBV3-1/TRBV3-2	.	.	TGTGCCAGCAGCTTAACCGGGGGGCGAGGTGGTTTCTTT	CASSLTGGRGGFF
TRBJ1-2	TRBV7-2	.	.	TGTGCCAGCAGCCTCACCCTCCTCTCGGGGGGCTACACCTTC	CASSLTLLSGGYTF
TRBJ1-3	TRBV28	.	.	TGTGCCAGCAGTTCTCAGGGCAGAGACACCATATATTTT	CASSSQGRDTIYF
TRBJ2-6	TRBV7-9	.	.	TGTGCCAGCAGCTCCACACTCTCTGGGGCCAACGTCCTGACTTTC	CASSSTLSGANVLTF
TRBJ1-2	TRBV15	.	few	TGTGCCACCAGCAGAGAGCATGGCTACACCTTC	CATSREHGYTF
TRBJ2-3	TRBV13	.	once	TGTGCCAGCAGCTCGCAACTAGCAGATACGCAGTATTTT	CASSSQLADTQYF
TRBJ1-5	TRBV28	TRBD1	.	TGTGCCAGCAGTGCCGGGACAGACAATCAGCCCCAGCATTTT	CASSAGTDNQPQHF
TRBJ1-5	TRBV30	TRBD1	.	TGTGCCTGGGGACAGGGCCCTAATCAGCCCCAGCATTTT	CAWGQGPNQPQHF
TRBJ2-1	TRBV7-2	TRBD1	.	TGTGCCAGCAGCTTGGACAGGTACAATGAGCAGTTCTTC	CASSLDRYNEQFF
TRBJ2-2	TRBV28	.	once	TGTGCCAGCAGTCGGGGGAACACCGGGGAGCTGTTTTTT	CASSRGNTGELFF
TRBJ1-2	TRBV28	.	.	TGTGCCAGCAGTTTAAGGGGTGGCTACACCTTC	CASSLRGGYTF
TRBJ1-3	TRBV27	.	once	TGTGCCAGCAGTTTATCGCAGGAAAACACCATATATTTT	CASSLSQENTIYF
TRBJ1-2	TRBV30	TRBD1	.	TGTGCCTGGAGTTGGGACAGGGACTATGGCTACACCTTC	CAWSWDRDYGYTF
TRBJ2-7	TRBV10-3	.	.	TGTGCCATCAGTTACCGGGACTCCTACGAGCAGTACTTC	CAISYRDSYEQYF
TRBJ2-1	TRBV30	TRBD2	.	TGTGCCGGTGGACTAGCGGGAGCGCGATACAATGAGCAGTTCTTC	CAGGLAGARYNEQFF
TRBJ1-2	TRBV5-4	.	.	TGTGCCAGCAGCTTGTGGGACACCCGTGGCTACACCTTC	CASSLWDTRGYTF
TRBJ2-5	TRBV6-6	.	.	TGTGCCACCCTAGACCTTCCCCGGGGGAACCAGTACTTC	CATLDLPRGNQYF
TRBJ1-2	TRBV5-4	.	.	TGTGCCAGCAGTCAAGACACCTATGGCTACACCTTC	CASSQDTYGYTF
TRBJ1-2	TRBV5-1	TRBD1	.	TGCGCCAGCAGCGGGATGACAGGGAACTATGGCTACACCTTC	CASSGMTGNYGYTF
TRBJ2-5	TRBV2	.	.	TGTGCCAGCAGCGAGGGGCGGCAAGAGACCCAGTACTTC	CASSEGRQETQYF
TRBJ1-6	TRBV28	.	.	TGTGCCAGCAGTTGGCAGGGGCTCTCCTATAATTCACCCCTCCACTTT	CASSWQGLSYNSPLHF
TRBJ2-3	TRBV6-2/TRBV6-3	.	.	TGTGCCAGCAGTAGGGGCTACACCACAGATACGCAGTATTTT	CASSRGYTTDTQYF
TRBJ1-2	TRBV6-5	.	.	TGTGCCAGCAGTTACTCGAGTGGGCAGGGCTATGGCTACACCTTC	CASSYSSGQGYGYTF
TRBJ1-1	TRBV20-1	.	.	TGCAGTGCTAGTGTGTCCGACCAAAATGAAGCTTTCTTT	CSASVSDQNEAFF
TRBJ2-1	TRBV11-3	TRBD2	.	TGTGCCAGCAGCCCCGGCGGGGGGTTGGATCAGTTCTTC	CASSPGGGLDQFF
TRBJ2-1	TRBV11-3	.	once	TGTGCCAGCAGCCCGGCGTATCTTAAGAATGAGCAGTTCTTC	CASSPAYLKNEQFF
TRBJ2-3	TRBV18	.	.	TGTGCCAGCTCCTGGGGCAGTACAGATACGCAGTATTTT	CASSWGSTDTQYF
TRBJ1-5	TRBV2	.	.	TGTGCCAGCAGTTGGGGTTCAGAATACAATCAGCCCCAGCATTTT	CASSWGSEYNQPQHF
TRBJ2-5	TRBV18	.	.	TGTGCCAGCTCACCACCGGGACGAACAGAGACCCAGTACTTC	CASSPPGRTETQYF
TRBJ2-1	TRBV10-3	TRBD1	few	TGTGCCATCAGACCTACTACCGGGACAGGAGACAATGAGCAGTTCTTC	CAIRPTTGTGDNEQFF
TRBJ2-7	TRBV5-1	.	.	TGCGCCAGCAGCCAACCCGAGATATACGAGCAGTACTTC	CASSQPEIYEQYF
TRBJ2-7	TRBV5-1	TRBD2	.	TGCGCCAGCAGCTTGAGGGCGGGGGGCTCCTACGAGCAGTACTTC	CASSLRAGGSYEQYF
TRBJ2-1	TRBV19	TRBD2	.	TGTGCCAGTTCCCTAGCGGGGGGGAATGAGCAGTTCTTC	CASSLAGGNEQFF
TRBJ2-5	TRBV3-1/TRBV3-2	.	.	TGTGCCAGCAGACCTCGAACGTACAGGGGGGGTTGGGAGACCCAGTACTTC	CASRPRTYRGGWETQYF
TRBJ2-5	TRBV19	TRBD1	.	TGTGCCAGTATGGGCAGGGGGTGGGATGAGACCCAGTACTTC	CASMGRGWDETQYF
TRBJ2-2	TRBV5-1	.	.	TGCGCCAGCAGATACCAGGGCGCGAGCACCGGGGAGCTGTTTTTT	CASRYQGASTGELFF
TRBJ2-1	TRBV11-2	TRBD2	.	TGTGCCAGCAGCGCCCACCTAGCGGGGGAATATGAGCAGTTCTTC	CASSAHLAGEYEQFF
TRBJ2-2	TRBV4-1	.	.	TGCGCCAGCAGCCAAGTTGTAAGGGCCCTAAACACCGGGGAGCTGTTTTTT	CASSQVVRALNTGELFF
TRBJ1-5	TRBV10-3	.	.	TGTGCCATCAGTGAGGGGGGGGTCGATCAGCCCCAGCATTTT	CAISEGGVDQPQHF